The 23 T cell receptor beta chains in this list originate from one sample, sequenced in a study of cytomegalovirus exposure and HLA in healthy donors. In the PCR, 60 Vbeta and 13 Jbeta primers were used. Using immunoSEQ multiplex PCR, the repertoire was profiled, and TCRdb retains in-frame clones only, with some absent. The table lists some 190,000 clones, 75% to 85% of them singletons. Source material: PBMCs. These receptors originate from a woman aged 25 to 45 in good health and CMV-seropositive.

The chain links TRBV5-6 to TRBJ1-1; 10 bases map to TRBD1. The CDR3 extends over 16 amino acids. With V trimmed by 2 bases and J by 4 bases, 8 bases remained unmatched. Germline loops: CDR1 SGHDT, CDR2 YYEEEE. CDR3 protein: CASSFRDRGLVTEAFF. CDR3 DNA: TGTGCCAGCAGCTTCAGGGACAGGGGACTGGTCACTGAAGCTTTCTTT.

This chain joins TRBV13 and TRBJ1-1; no clear D. Trimming took 0 bases from V and 4 from J, leaving 9 bases between them. Germline V lookup: CDR1 PRHDT, CDR2 FYEKMQ (reference sequence). The CDR3 loop spans 14 amino acids. CDR3 sequence reads: CASSLGEIGTEAFF. CDR3 DNA: TGTGCCAGCAGCTTAGGGGAGATTGGCACTGAAGCTTTCTTT.

The rearrangement links TRBV14 to TRBJ1-2; D call uncertain. V was clipped by 0 bases and J by 9 bases, with 14 bases between them. CDR3 size: 14 residues. Germline lookup yields CDR1 SGHDN and CDR2 FVKESK. The CDR3 region has the DNA TGTGCCAGCAGCCAAGATCAACACTATACGCGCTACACCTTC. Translation: CASSQDQHYTRYTF.

The chain is built from TRBV6-6 and TRBJ1-1; 8 positions agree with TRBD1. The V and J ends lost 6 bases and 3 bases, in that order; junction bases with no gene match: 6. This CDR3 region has 14 residues. Per germline, CDR1 MNHNY and CDR2 SVGAGI (reference sequence). The CDR3 loop reads CASSIDRGDTEAFF. CDR3 nucleotides: TGTGCCAGCAGCATAGACAGGGGTGACACTGAAGCTTTCTTT.

The chain employs TRBV19 and TRBJ1-4; the match to TRBD1 covers 9 bases. Trimming took 7 bases from V and 7 from J; bases not matched to a gene: 10. The CDR3 contains 15 residues. Per germline, CDR1 LNHDA and CDR2 SQIVND (reference sequence). The CDR3 coding sequence is TGTGCCAGTACCACCGGGACAGGGATTCGTGAAAAACTGTTTTTT. It encodes CASTTGTGIREKLFF.

This clone came up once. The gene calls are TRBV27 and TRBJ2-6; possibly TRBD2 for D (7 bases). The CDR3 covers 17 residues. The germline V gene encodes CDR1 MNHEY and CDR2 SMNVEV (reference sequence). The ends were cut back, 0 bases at V and 2 bases at J, with 11 bases in the middle. CDR3: CASSLSGRDTGANVLTF. The CDR3, as DNA: TGTGCCAGCAGTTTATCGGGGAGGGACACTGGGGCCAACGTCCTGACTTTC.

In this sample, this clone turned up once. V and J are TRBV27 and TRBJ1-2, with a weak D call TRBD1 (5 bases). The germline V and J ends were trimmed by 6 bases and 4 bases, with 12 bases remaining between them. CDR3 size: 13 residues. Germline V gene data show CDR1 as MNHEY and CDR2 as SMNVEV (reference sequence). DNA of the CDR3: TGTGCCAGCAGCGTAGGGGTTGCCTATGGCTACACCTTC. Its translation: CASSVGVAYGYTF.

The chain combines TRBV2 with TRBJ2-1, with TRBD2 matching over 7 bases. Per germline, CDR1 SNHLY and CDR2 FYNNEI. This CDR3 is built from 14 residues. Germline trimming cut 1 base from V and 8 bases from J; bases unmatched to any gene: 5. The CDR3 here is CASSEGVGGDEQFF. The CDR3 DNA sequence: TGTGCCAGCAGTGAAGGGGTGGGGGGGGATGAGCAGTTCTTC. The variable domain in full, completed from reference TRBV2 and TRBJ2-1, reads EPEVTQTPSHQVTQMGQEVILRCVPISNHLYFYWYRQILGQKVEFLVSFYNNEISEKSEIFDDQFSVERPDGSNFTLKIRSTKLEDSAMYFCASSEGVGGDEQFFGPGTRLTVL.

This chain uses TRBV5-1 with TRBJ2-3; 9 bases align to TRBD1. The CDR3 runs 14 residues. V lost 4 bases, J lost 4 bases, and 4 bases stayed unmatched. Germline values: CDR1 SGHRS, CDR2 YFSETQ. The CDR3 region has the DNA TGCGCCAGCAGCCGGACAGGGGAGGCAGATACGCAGTATTTT. It is translated as CASSRTGEADTQYF.

J is TRBJ2-1 and V is TRBV9; TRBD1 is a possible D gene (6 bases). Germline V lookup: CDR1 SGDLS, CDR2 YYNGEE. There are 14 residues in the CDR3. V lost 4 bases and J 8 bases, leaving 16 bases between the germline ends. CDR3 in amino acids: CASSLMTGSDEQFF. CDR3 DNA sequence: TGTGCCAGCAGCCTTATGACAGGCTCGGATGAGCAGTTCTTC.

This clone occurred a few times. The chain employs TRBV6-5 and TRBJ2-7; 10 bases fit TRBD1. Germline values: CDR1 MNHEY, CDR2 SVGAGI. The CDR3 has 15 amino acids. Trimming cost V 3 bases and J 4 bases; bases outside gene matches: 6. CDR3 DNA: TGTGCCAGCAGTTATGCGACAGGGGGCTTTTACGAGCAGTACTTC. It codes for CASSYATGGFYEQYF.

The chain couples TRBV5-1 to TRBJ2-2, with a possible D match to TRBD1 (5 bases). Germline V gene data show CDR1 as SGHRS and CDR2 as YFSETQ. This CDR3 is 15 amino acids long. Trimming left V 4 bases short and J 0 bases short, with 10 bases between. The CDR3 coding sequence is TGCGCCAGCAGCAGGCAGGGCCCGAACACCGGGGAGCTGTTTTTT. Its protein is CASSRQGPNTGELFF.

The V call is TRBV28, the J call TRBJ2-1, with D possibly matching TRBD1 (6 bases). Trimming removed 5 bases from V and 6 bases from J, with 20 bases in between. Per germline, CDR1 MDHEN and CDR2 SYDVKM. This CDR3 is built from 16 residues. The CDR3 DNA reads as TGTGCCAGCAGTCGACCTTACTACAGAGGGGGCAATGAGCAGTTCTTC. This codes for CASSRPYYRGGNEQFF.

The V call is TRBV5-4, the J call TRBJ2-3, with D perhaps matching TRBD2 (5 bases). This CDR3 has 14 amino acids. Germline CDR1 is SGHNT and CDR2 is YYREEE (reference sequence). Trimming left V 4 bases short and J 2 bases short, with 11 bases between. CDR3 region: CASSTLAHTDTQYF. CDR3 DNA: TGTGCCAGCAGCACTCTAGCCCACACAGATACGCAGTATTTT. Using reference TRBV5-4 and TRBJ2-3 for the parts outside the CDR3, the full variable domain is ETGVTQSPTHLIKTRGQQVTLRCSSQSGHNTVSWYQQALGQGPQFIFQYYREEENGRGNFPPRFSGLQFPNYSSELNVNALELDDSALYLCASSTLAHTDTQYFGPGTRLTVL.

This clone was recorded only once. This chain uses TRBV7-8 with TRBJ2-5; possible D gene TRBD2, 5 bases. The CDR3 is made up of 16 amino acids. CDR1 and CDR2 (germline): SGHVS, FQNEAQ. Trimming shortened V by 5 bases and J by 1 base, and 17 bases separated the two germline ends. The CDR3 coding sequence is TGTGCCAGCAGCCTGCTGAGGGTGGTAGGCCAAGAGACCCAGTACTTC. Translating it yields CASSLLRVVGQETQYF.

This clone was found once. The CDR3 DNA sequence: TGTGCCAGCAGCCCCCGAGCGTCCACCGGGGAGCTGTTTTTT. Translating gives CASSPRASTGELFF. V gene TRBV5-5 combines with J gene TRBJ2-2, with D uncertain. The germline V gene encodes CDR1 SGHKS and CDR2 YYEKEE (reference sequence). The CDR3 runs 14 residues. V lost 4 bases and J 4 bases, leaving 11 bases between the germline ends.

The rearrangement joins TRBV6-5 to TRBJ2-2, with D possibly being TRBD1 (6 bases). Germline CDR1 reads MNHEY; CDR2 reads SVGAGI. The CDR3 covers 15 residues. V lost 7 bases and J 0 bases, leaving 12 bases between the germline ends. The CDR3 DNA is TGTGCCAGCACCGACCACAGGGCGAACACCGGGGAGCTGTTTTTT. It yields the protein CASTDHRANTGELFF.

This chain links TRBV6-6 with TRBJ1-5; 7 positions match TRBD1. The CDR3 contains 14 residues. With V trimmed by 2 bases and J by 5 bases, 3 bases remained unmatched. CDR1 is MNHNY and CDR2 is SVGAGI in the germline V gene (reference sequence). The chain's CDR3 is CASSYDRDHQPQHF. CDR3 DNA sequence: TGTGCCAGCAGTTACGACAGGGACCATCAGCCCCAGCATTTT.

The rearrangement links TRBV28 to TRBJ2-7; TRBD1 agrees at 11 bases. Germline V gives CDR1 MDHEN, CDR2 SYDVKM. This CDR3 spans 14 amino acids. J lost 4 bases, V lost 7 bases, and 6 bases had no gene match. CDR3 coding DNA: TGTGCCAGCAACCTGGGACAGGGGGGTTACGAGCAGTACTTC. Residues: CASNLGQGGYEQYF.

This clone was found a few times. The CDR3 coding sequence is TGTGCCAGCAGACAGCGACCTGAGGGCTACGAGCAGTACTTC. Translating it yields CASRQRPEGYEQYF. The rearrangement joins TRBV6-1 to TRBJ2-7, with D perhaps TRBD2 (5 bases). The ends were cut back, 6 bases at V and 3 bases at J, with 15 bases in the middle. Germline V gene lookup returns CDR1 MNHNS and CDR2 SASEGT. The CDR3 totals 14 residues.

The V and J genes are TRBV6-5 and TRBJ1-3; D is ambiguous. CDR3 size: 15 residues. The V end was cut by 6 bases, the J end by 3 bases, with 15 bases between. Germline values: CDR1 MNHEY, CDR2 SVGAGI. The CDR3 region has the DNA TGTGCCAGCAGGATTCGTGGAGGCTTTGGAAACACCATATATTTT. This translates into CASRIRGGFGNTIYF.

The J gene is TRBJ2-1, the V gene TRBV19, with 7 bases lining up with TRBD1. Germline lookup yields CDR1 LNHDA and CDR2 SQIVND (reference sequence). Unmatched junction bases numbered 20, after V lost 5 bases and J lost 10 bases. This CDR3 region has 17 residues. CDR3 in amino acids: CASSGGKVTGFRGEQFF. The DNA of the CDR3 is TGTGCCAGTAGTGGTGGGAAGGTGACAGGGTTTAGGGGAGAGCAGTTCTTC. The complete variable domain, with remaining parts taken from reference TRBV19 and TRBJ2-1, reads DGGITQSPKYLFRKEGQNVTLSCEQNLNHDAMYWYRQDPGQGLRLIYYSQIVNDFQKGDIAEGYSVSREKKESFPLTVTSAQKNPTAFYLCASSGGKVTGFRGEQFFGPGTRLTVL.

The rearrangement joins TRBV5-4 to TRBJ2-3; TRBD2 matches 7 bases. The trim removed 2 bases at V and 0 bases at J, leaving 3 bases unmatched. This CDR3 has 15 amino acids. The germline gives CDR1 SGHNT, CDR2 YYREEE (reference sequence). The CDR3 nucleotides read TGTGCCAGCAGCTTCCCTAGCGGTAGCACAGATACGCAGTATTTT. Amino acid sequence: CASSFPSGSTDTQYF. The full variable domain, its missing parts supplied by reference TRBV5-4 and TRBJ2-3, is ETGVTQSPTHLIKTRGQQVTLRCSSQSGHNTVSWYQQALGQGPQFIFQYYREEENGRGNFPPRFSGLQFPNYSSELNVNALELDDSALYLCASSFPSGSTDTQYFGPGTRLTVL.